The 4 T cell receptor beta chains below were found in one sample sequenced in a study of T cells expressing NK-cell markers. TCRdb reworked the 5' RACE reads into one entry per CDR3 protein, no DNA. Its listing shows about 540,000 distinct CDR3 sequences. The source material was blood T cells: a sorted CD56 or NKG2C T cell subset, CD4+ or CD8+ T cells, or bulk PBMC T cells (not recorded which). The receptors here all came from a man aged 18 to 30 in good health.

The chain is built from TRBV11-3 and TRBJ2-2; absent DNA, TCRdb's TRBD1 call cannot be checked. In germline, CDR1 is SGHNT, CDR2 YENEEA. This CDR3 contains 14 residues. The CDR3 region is CASTTGRDTGELFF.

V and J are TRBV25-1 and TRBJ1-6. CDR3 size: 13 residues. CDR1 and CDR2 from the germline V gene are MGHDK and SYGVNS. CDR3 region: CASSLQANSPLHF.

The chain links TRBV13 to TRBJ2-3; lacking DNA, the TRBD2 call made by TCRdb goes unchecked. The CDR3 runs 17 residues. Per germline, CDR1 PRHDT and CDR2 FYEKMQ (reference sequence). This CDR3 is CASSLDLGLPGADTQYF.

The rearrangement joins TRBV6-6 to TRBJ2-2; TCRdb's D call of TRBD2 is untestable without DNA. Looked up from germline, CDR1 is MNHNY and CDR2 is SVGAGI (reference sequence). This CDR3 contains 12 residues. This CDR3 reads CASKLEETELFF.